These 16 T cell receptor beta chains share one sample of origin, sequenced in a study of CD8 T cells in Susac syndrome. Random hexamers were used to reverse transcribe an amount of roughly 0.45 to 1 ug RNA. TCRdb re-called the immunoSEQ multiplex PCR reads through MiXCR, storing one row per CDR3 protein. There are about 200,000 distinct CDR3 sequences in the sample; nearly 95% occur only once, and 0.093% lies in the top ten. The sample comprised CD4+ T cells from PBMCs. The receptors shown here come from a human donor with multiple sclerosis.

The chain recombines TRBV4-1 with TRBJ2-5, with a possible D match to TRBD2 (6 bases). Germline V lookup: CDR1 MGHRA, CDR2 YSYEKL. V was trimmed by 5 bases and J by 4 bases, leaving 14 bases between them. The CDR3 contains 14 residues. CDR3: CASSLGGVGETQYF. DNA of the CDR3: TGCGCCAGCAGCTTGGGGGGAGTGGGAGAGACCCAGTACTTC.

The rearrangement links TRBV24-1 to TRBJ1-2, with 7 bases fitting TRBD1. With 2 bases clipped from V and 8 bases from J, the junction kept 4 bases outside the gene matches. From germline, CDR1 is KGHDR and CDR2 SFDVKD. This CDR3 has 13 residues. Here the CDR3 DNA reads TGTGCCACCAGTGATTCCAGGGGGGGCGGCTACACCTTC. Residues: CATSDSRGGGYTF.

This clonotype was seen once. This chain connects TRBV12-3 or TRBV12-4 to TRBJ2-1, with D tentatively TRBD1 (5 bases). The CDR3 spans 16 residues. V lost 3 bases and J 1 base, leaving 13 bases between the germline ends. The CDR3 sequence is CASSFRLGPSYNEQFF. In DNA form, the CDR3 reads TGTGCCAGCAGTTTTCGGTTGGGGCCGTCCTACAATGAGCAGTTCTTC.

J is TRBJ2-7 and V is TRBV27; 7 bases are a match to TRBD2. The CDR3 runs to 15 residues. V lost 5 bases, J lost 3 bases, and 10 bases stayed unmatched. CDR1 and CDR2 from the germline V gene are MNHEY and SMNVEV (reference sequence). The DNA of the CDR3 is TGTGCCAGCAGTCTCAACGGGGGAGGGCACTACGAGCAGTACTTC. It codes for CASSLNGGGHYEQYF.

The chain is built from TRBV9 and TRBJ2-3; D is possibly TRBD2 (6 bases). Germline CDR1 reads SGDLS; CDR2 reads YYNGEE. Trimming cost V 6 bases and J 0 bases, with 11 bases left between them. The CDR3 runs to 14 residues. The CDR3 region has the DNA TGTGCCAGCACCCGCGGGGCTAGCACAGATACGCAGTATTTT. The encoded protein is CASTRGASTDTQYF.

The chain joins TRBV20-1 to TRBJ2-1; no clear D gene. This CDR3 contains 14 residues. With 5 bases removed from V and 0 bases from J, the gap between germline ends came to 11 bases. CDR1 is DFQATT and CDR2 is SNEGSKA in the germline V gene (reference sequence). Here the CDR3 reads CSASPLSSYNEQFF. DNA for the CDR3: TGCAGTGCTTCCCCTTTGAGCTCCTACAATGAGCAGTTCTTC.

The CDR3 DNA reads TGCAGTGCTAGGCAACTCCGTGCCATAAGCTCCTACGAGCAGTACTTC. Translation: CSARQLRAISSYEQYF. The chain couples TRBV20-1 to TRBJ2-7; D gene unclear. Trimming took off 3 bases at V and 0 bases at J, with 18 bases between the two ends. Germline V CDR1 and CDR2: DFQATT, SNEGSKA (reference sequence). This CDR3 contains 16 residues.

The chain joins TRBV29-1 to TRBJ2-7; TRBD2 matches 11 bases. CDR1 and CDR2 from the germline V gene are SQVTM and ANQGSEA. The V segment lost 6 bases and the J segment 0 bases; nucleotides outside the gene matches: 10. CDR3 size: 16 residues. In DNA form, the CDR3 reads TGCAGCGTAGTTTGGACTAGCGGGCGGTCCTCCTACGAGCAGTACTTC. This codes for CSVVWTSGRSSYEQYF.

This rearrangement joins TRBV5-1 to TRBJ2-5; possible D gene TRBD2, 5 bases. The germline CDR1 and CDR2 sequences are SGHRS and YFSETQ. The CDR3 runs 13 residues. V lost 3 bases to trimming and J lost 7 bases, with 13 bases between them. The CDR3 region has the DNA TGCGCCAGCAGCTCGGTCGTCCGGGGGACCCAGTACTTC. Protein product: CASSSVVRGTQYF. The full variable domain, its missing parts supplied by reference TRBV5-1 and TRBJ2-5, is KAGVTQTPRYLIKTRGQQVTLSCSPISGHRSVSWYQQTPGQGLQFLFEYFSETQRNKGNFPGRFSGRQFSNSRSEMNVSTLELGDSALYLCASSSVVRGTQYFGPGTRLLVL.

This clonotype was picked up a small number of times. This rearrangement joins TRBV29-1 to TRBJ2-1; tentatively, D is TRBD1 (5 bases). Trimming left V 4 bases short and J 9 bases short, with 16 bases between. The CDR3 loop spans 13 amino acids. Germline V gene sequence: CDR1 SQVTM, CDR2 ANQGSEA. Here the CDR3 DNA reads TGCAGCGTTGGCACAGGCTTCCTGATTGAGCAGTTCTTC. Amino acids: CSVGTGFLIEQFF.

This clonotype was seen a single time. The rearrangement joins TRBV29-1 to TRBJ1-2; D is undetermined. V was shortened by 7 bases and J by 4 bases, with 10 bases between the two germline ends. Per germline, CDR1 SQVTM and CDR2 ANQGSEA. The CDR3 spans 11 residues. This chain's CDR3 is CSGYGIYGYTF. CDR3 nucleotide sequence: TGCAGCGGGTACGGCATCTATGGCTACACCTTC.

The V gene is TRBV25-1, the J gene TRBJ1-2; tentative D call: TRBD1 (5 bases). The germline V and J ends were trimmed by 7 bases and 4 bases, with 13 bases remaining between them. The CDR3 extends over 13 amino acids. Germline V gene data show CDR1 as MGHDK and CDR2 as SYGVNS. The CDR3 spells CASTETEGYGYTF. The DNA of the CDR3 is TGTGCCAGCACAGAGACAGAAGGCTATGGCTACACCTTC.

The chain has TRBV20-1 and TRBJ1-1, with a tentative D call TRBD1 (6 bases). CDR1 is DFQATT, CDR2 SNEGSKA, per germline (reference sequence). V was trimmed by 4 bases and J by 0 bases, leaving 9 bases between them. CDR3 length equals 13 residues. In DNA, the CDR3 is TGCAGTGCTACTGGACAGATGAACACTGAAGCTTTCTTT. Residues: CSATGQMNTEAFF.

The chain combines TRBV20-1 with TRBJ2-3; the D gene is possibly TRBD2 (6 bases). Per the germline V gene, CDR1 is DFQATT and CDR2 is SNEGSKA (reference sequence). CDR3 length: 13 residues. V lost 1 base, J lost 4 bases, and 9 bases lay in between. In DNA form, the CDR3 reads TGCAGTGCTAGAGTGGGAGGTGCAGATACGCAGTATTTT. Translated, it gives CSARVGGADTQYF.

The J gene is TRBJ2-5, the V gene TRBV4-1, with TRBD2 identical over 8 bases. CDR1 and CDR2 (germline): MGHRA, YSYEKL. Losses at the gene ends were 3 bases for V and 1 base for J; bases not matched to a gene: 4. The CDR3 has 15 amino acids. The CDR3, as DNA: TGCGCCAGCAGCCAGCCTAGCGGGTTCCAAGAGACCCAGTACTTC. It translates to CASSQPSGFQETQYF.

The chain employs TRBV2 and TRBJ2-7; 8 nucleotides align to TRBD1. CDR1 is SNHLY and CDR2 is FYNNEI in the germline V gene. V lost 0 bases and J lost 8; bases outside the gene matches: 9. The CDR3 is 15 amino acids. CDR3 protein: CASSEAVMGQAQQYF. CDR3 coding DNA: TGTGCCAGCAGTGAAGCGGTAATGGGACAGGCTCAGCAGTACTTC.